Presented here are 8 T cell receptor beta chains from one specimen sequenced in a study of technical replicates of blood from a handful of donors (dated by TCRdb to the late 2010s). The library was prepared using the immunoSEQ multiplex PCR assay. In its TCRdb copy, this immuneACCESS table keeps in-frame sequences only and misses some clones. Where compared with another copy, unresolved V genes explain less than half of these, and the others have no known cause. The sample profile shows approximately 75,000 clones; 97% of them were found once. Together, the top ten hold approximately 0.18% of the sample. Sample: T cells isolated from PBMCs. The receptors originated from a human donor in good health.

DNA of the CDR3: TGTGCCAGCAGCGTAGCGGACTACAATACCTACGAGCAGTACTTC. Translation gives CASSVADYNTYEQYF. The chain links TRBV9 to TRBJ2-7, with D possibly TRBD2 on 6 matching bases. Trimming removed 0 bases at V and 2 bases at J, with 12 bases between. Germline V gene sequence: CDR1 SGDLS, CDR2 YYNGEE. The CDR3 is 15 amino acids. Full variable domain (outside the CDR3, taken from reference TRBV9 and TRBJ2-7): DSGVTQTPKHLITATGQRVTLRCSPRSGDLSVYWYQQSLDQGLQFLIQYYNGEERAKGNILERFSAQQFPDLHSELNLSSLELGDSALYFCASSVADYNTYEQYFGPGTRLTVT.

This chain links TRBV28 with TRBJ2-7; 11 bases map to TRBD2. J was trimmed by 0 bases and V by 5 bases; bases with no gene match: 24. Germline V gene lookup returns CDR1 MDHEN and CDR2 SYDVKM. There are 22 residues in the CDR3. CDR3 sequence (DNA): TGTGCCAGCAGTGGAGGGGGGGGGAGCACTAGCGGGAGATGGGCCCTCTCCTACGAGCAGTACTTC. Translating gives CASSGGGGSTSGRWALSYEQYF.

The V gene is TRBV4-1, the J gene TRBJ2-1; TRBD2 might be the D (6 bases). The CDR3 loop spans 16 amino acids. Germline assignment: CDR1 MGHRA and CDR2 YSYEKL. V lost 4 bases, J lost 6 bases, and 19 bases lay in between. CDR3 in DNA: TGCGCCAGCAGCCCAGTAGGTGGCGGGACTGTCAATGAGCAGTTCTTC. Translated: CASSPVGGGTVNEQFF.

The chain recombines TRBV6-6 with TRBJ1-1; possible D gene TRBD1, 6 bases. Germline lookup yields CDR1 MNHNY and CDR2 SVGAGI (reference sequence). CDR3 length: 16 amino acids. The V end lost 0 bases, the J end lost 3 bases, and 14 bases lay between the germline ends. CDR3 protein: CASSYSSRGVDTEAFF. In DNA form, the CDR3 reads TGTGCCAGCAGTTACTCTTCCAGGGGCGTGGACACTGAAGCTTTCTTT.

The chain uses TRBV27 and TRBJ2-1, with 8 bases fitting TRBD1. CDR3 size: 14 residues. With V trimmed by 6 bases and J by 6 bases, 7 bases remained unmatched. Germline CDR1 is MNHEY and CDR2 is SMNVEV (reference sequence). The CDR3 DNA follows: TGTGCCAGCAGCCCGCAGACAGGGGCCAATGAGCAGTTCTTC. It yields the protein CASSPQTGANEQFF.

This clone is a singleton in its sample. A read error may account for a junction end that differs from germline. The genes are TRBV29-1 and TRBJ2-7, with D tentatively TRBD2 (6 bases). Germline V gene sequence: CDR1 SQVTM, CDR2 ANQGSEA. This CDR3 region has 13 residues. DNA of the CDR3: TGCAGCGTTGAAGATAGCCGCGGGACCGAGCGGTACTTC. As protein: CSVEDSRGTERYF.

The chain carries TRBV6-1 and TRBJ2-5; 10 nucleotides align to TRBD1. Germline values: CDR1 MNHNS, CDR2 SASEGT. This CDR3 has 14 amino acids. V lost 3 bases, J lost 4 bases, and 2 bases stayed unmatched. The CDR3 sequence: CASSEGTGAETQYF. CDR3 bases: TGTGCCAGCAGTGAGGGGACAGGGGCAGAGACCCAGTACTTC.

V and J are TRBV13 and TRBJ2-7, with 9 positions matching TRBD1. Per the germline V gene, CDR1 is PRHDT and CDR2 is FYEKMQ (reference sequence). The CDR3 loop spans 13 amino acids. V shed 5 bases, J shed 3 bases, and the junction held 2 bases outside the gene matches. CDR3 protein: CASSRGQGYEQYF. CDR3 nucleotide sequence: TGTGCCAGCAGCCGGGGACAGGGCTACGAGCAGTACTTC.